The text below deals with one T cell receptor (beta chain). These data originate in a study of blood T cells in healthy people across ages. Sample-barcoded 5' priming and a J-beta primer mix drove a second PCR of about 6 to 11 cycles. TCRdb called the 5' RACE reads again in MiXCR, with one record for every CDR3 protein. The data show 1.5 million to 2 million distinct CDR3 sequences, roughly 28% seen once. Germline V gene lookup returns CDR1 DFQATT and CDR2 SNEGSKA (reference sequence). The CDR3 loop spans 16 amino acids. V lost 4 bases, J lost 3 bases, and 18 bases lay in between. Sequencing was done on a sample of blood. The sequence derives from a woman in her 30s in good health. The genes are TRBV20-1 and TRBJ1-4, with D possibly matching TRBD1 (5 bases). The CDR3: CSATNPPGSPNEKLFF. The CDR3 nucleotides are TGCAGTGCTACCAACCCCCCAGGGAGCCCTAATGAAAAACTGTTTTTT.